One sample yielded the 14 T cell receptor beta chains listed below, sequenced in a study of shared clonotypes between healthy human individuals (dated by TCRdb to about 2020). Library preparation used the immunoSEQ multiplex PCR assay. TCRdb obtained this table from immuneACCESS and retained in-frame rearrangements with V and J assigned. These tables miss some clones; where compared with another copy, unresolved V genes account for less than half of the shortfall, and the remainder is unexplained. The sample table records under 550,000 clones; 90% to 97% of these occur just once. The ten largest make up about 0.064% of the sample. The sequencing input was naive CD4+ T cells sorted from blood. The sample's cell subset or site label is to be understood as: CD45RA+ positively selected. Source of these receptors: a woman aged 25-40 years in good health.

The gene calls are TRBV28 and TRBJ1-1, with D unresolved. Germline CDR1 reads MDHEN; CDR2 reads SYDVKM. The CDR3 has 13 amino acids. V dropped 5 bases and J dropped 1 base, with 8 bases sitting between them. CDR3 in amino acids: CASSPAQNTEAFF. In DNA, the CDR3 is TGTGCCAGCAGTCCTGCCCAGAACACTGAAGCTTTCTTT.

This clone has a single count. The chain employs TRBV19 and TRBJ2-1; no clear D gene. With 5 bases removed from V and 12 bases from J, the gap between germline ends came to 14 bases. Germline values: CDR1 LNHDA, CDR2 SQIVND (reference sequence). CDR3 length: 12 residues. As DNA, the CDR3 is TGTGCCAGTAGTTCACCGCCCGGGCGGCAGTTCTTC. Protein: CASSSPPGRQFF.

The gene calls are TRBV19 and TRBJ2-5; TRBD1 matches at 7 bases. The germline V gene encodes CDR1 LNHDA and CDR2 SQIVND (reference sequence). CDR3 length: 13 amino acids. With 6 bases clipped from V and 3 bases from J, the junction kept 4 bases outside the gene matches. CDR3 region: CASRRGRKETQYF. In DNA form, the CDR3 reads TGTGCCAGTAGGAGGGGGCGAAAAGAGACCCAGTACTTC.

The V gene is TRBV7-9, the J gene TRBJ2-7, with 10 bases that match TRBD1. Germline V gene sequence: CDR1 SEHNR, CDR2 FQNEAQ (reference sequence). Losses at the gene ends were 4 bases for V and 9 bases for J; bases not matched to a gene: 3. The CDR3 has 12 amino acids. For the CDR3, the DNA is TGTGCCAGCAGCTCGGACAGGGGGACGCAGTACTTC. Amino acids: CASSSDRGTQYF.

This clone was detected once. The chain recombines TRBV10-2 with TRBJ1-2; D uncertain. CDR1 is WSHSY, CDR2 SAAADI, per germline. CDR3 length: 13 residues. V was pared by 0 bases and J by 3 bases, with 5 bases between. For the CDR3, the DNA is TGCGCCAGCAGTGAGTCGAATGACTATGGCTACACCTTC. Protein: CASSESNDYGYTF.

The chain combines TRBV5-4 with TRBJ2-7; TRBD1 aligns across 7 bases. The J segment lost 5 bases and the V segment lost 1 base, leaving 9 bases of the junction unmatched. CDR3 length: 15 amino acids. Looked up from germline, CDR1 is SGHNT and CDR2 is YYREEE (reference sequence). Here the CDR3 DNA reads TGTGCCAGCAGCTTGCCTGGGCAGGGGGTCCACGAGCAGTACTTC. Translating gives CASSLPGQGVHEQYF.

The chain recombines TRBV12-2 with TRBJ1-1. TRBV12-2 represents a pseudogene. This CDR3 is built from 15 residues. CDR3 sequence: CASRLVVGMNTEAFF. The CDR3 DNA follows: TGTGCAAGTCGCTTAGTAGTAGGCATGAACACTGAAGCTTTCTTT.

The chain combines TRBV5-4 with TRBJ2-5, with D possibly being TRBD2 (5 bases). Germline-derived CDR1 and CDR2 are SGHNT and YYREEE (reference sequence). This CDR3 spans 16 amino acids. The ends were cut back, 0 bases at V and 5 bases at J, with 17 bases in the middle. CDR3 loop: CASSLEGAALLETQYF. The CDR3 DNA reads as TGTGCCAGCAGCTTGGAGGGAGCAGCCTTGTTGGAGACCCAGTACTTC.

This clone was recorded once. V is TRBV28 and J is TRBJ1-5, with D tentatively TRBD1 (5 bases). The CDR3 runs to 18 residues. V dropped 6 bases and J dropped 9 bases, with 30 bases sitting between them. CDR1 MDHEN and CDR2 SYDVKM come from the germline V gene. CDR3 protein: CASSRVVYRYEKVRPQHF. In DNA form, the CDR3 reads TGTGCCAGCAGCAGGGTCGTCTACAGGTACGAGAAGGTACGGCCCCAGCATTTT.

CDR3 coding DNA: TGCGCCAGCAGCCCCGACATTAACTATGGCTACACCTTC. This codes for CASSPDINYGYTF. The chain joins TRBV5-1 to TRBJ1-2; D is unclear. V lost 4 bases and J 1 base, leaving 8 bases between the germline ends. Per the germline V gene, CDR1 is SGHRS and CDR2 is YFSETQ. CDR3 length: 13 residues.

The J gene is TRBJ2-7, the V gene TRBV28; the D gene is possibly TRBD1 (6 bases). The CDR3 length is 15 residues. Germline V gene lookup returns CDR1 MDHEN and CDR2 SYDVKM. V lost 3 bases and J 1 base, leaving 13 bases between the germline ends. CDR3 in DNA: TGTGCCAGCAGTTTGGCCAGGGGAATTTCCTACGAGCAGTACTTC. This gives the protein CASSLARGISYEQYF.

This sequence joins TRBV2 and TRBJ2-7; 8 bases fit TRBD1. Looked up from germline, CDR1 is SNHLY and CDR2 is FYNNEI. The CDR3 has 16 residues. V shed 4 bases and J 0 bases; nucleotides not matched to a gene: 8. The CDR3 region is CASSAQGAISSYEQYF. CDR3 bases: TGTGCCAGCAGTGCCCAGGGGGCAATAAGCTCCTACGAGCAGTACTTC.

This clone was counted once. The V gene is TRBV27, the J gene TRBJ2-7, with TRBD1 identical over 7 bases. The CDR3 runs to 16 residues. CDR1 MNHEY and CDR2 SMNVEV come from the germline V gene (reference sequence). The junction had 14 bases not matched to a gene; V was cut back by 5 bases and J by 4 bases. DNA of the CDR3: TGTGCCAGCAGTCCAACCGCCGGGACAGAACTATACGAGCAGTACTTC. This sequence encodes CASSPTAGTELYEQYF.

The rearrangement joins TRBV6-5 to TRBJ2-3; D may correspond to TRBD1 or TRBD2 (5 bases each). Germline V gene sequence: CDR1 MNHEY, CDR2 SVGAGI. The CDR3 length is 13 residues. V lost 0 bases, J lost 7 bases, and 8 bases lay in between. In nucleotides, the CDR3 is TGTGCCAGCAGTTACTCGAGGGGACATACGCAGTATTTT. Protein: CASSYSRGHTQYF.